A single T cell receptor (beta chain) is shown here with its context. The treatment was: oral pan-JAK inhibitor, 5-10 mg twice daily. V lost 4 bases to trimming and J lost 3 bases, with 7 bases between them. CDR3 length: 11 amino acids. From germline, CDR1 is SQVTM and CDR2 ANQGSEA. Sequencing used cDNA as its template, made by extracting RNA and reverse transcribing it. The repertoire was sequenced with immunoSEQ multiplex PCR; TCRdb's copy has only in-frame clones and lacks some. The sample contains a few hundred thousand clones, around 64% of which appear only once. These data come from a study of CD8+ T cells in alopecia areata.

The receptor was derived from a human donor with alopecia areata. The sample was CD4+ T cells sorted from blood, taken at roughly week 52, from a patient treated with tofacitinib. V gene TRBV29-1 combines with J gene TRBJ2-7; D is unclear. CDR3 protein: CSVAMCYEQYF. The CDR3 nucleotides read TGCAGCGTTGCTATGTGCTACGAGCAGTACTTC.